Shown below are 14 T cell receptor beta chains from a single sample sequenced in a study of T cell responses to AZD1222 COVID-19 vaccine. This table comes from immunoSEQ multiplex PCR, and its TCRdb copy is limited to in-frame clones, with some not included. The sample consists of around 150,000 clones, about 90% of them appearing once. The sequences come from peripheral blood, collected on day 0 of AZD1222 vaccination. Receptor source: an adult in good health.

The chain carries TRBV10-3 and TRBJ1-3; D uncertain. From germline, CDR1 is ENHRY and CDR2 SYGVKD. V was cut by 11 bases and J by 0 bases, with 20 bases left in between. The CDR3 covers 16 residues. CDR3 sequence: CAPSPVEGHSGNTIYF. The CDR3 DNA reads TGTGCCCCATCCCCGGTGGAAGGGCACTCTGGAAACACCATATATTTT.

DNA for the CDR3: TGTGCCAGTAGTCCTACAGGAGGGGAAAGCAATCAGCCCCAGCATTTT. Translated, it gives CASSPTGGESNQPQHF. The chain links TRBV19 to TRBJ1-5, with D perhaps TRBD1 (5 bases). Germline V gives CDR1 LNHDA, CDR2 SQIVND (reference sequence). Trimming took off 5 bases at V and 1 base at J, with 15 bases between the two ends. The CDR3 contains 16 residues.

The V call is TRBV7-9, the J call TRBJ1-1; D possibly corresponds to TRBD1 (6 bases). Trimming stripped 1 base from V and 1 base from J, with 10 bases between. The CDR3 consists of 15 residues. Germline-derived CDR1 and CDR2 are SEHNR and FQNEAQ (reference sequence). The CDR3 here is CASSLEGTQNTEAFF. DNA for the CDR3: TGTGCCAGCAGCTTAGAGGGGACACAGAACACTGAAGCTTTCTTT.

In this sample, this clone turned up once. CDR3 sequence: CSVEDAGTSSGANVLTF. CDR3 sequence (DNA): TGCAGCGTTGAGGACGCAGGGACCAGCTCTGGGGCCAACGTCCTGACTTTC. This chain joins TRBV29-1 and TRBJ2-6; the D gene could be TRBD1 or TRBD2 (5 bases each). The germline V gene encodes CDR1 SQVTM and CDR2 ANQGSEA. CDR3 length: 17 residues. With 3 bases removed from V and 0 bases from J, the gap between germline ends came to 15 bases.

The rearrangement links TRBV19 to TRBJ2-7; TRBD2 agrees at 11 bases. This CDR3 has 15 residues. V was clipped by 4 bases and J by 5 bases; unmatched bases: 7. Germline CDR1 reads LNHDA; CDR2 reads SQIVND (reference sequence). CDR3 sequence (DNA): TGTGCCAGTAGTAAAACTAGCGGGAGTCTCCACGAGCAGTACTTC. This encodes CASSKTSGSLHEQYF. The full variable domain, in which reference TRBV19 and TRBJ2-7 provide the parts outside the CDR3, is DGGITQSPKYLFRKEGQNVTLSCEQNLNHDAMYWYRQDPGQGLRLIYYSQIVNDFQKGDIAEGYSVSREKKESFPLTVTSAQKNPTAFYLCASSKTSGSLHEQYFGPGTRLTVT.

V gene TRBV10-3 combines with J gene TRBJ1-1; tentative D call: TRBD1 (6 bases). V was clipped by 6 bases and J by 4 bases, with 12 bases between them. The length of the CDR3 is 13 residues. Germline V CDR1 and CDR2: ENHRY, SYGVKD. For the CDR3, the DNA is TGTGCCATCAGCTCAGGGGAGACCACTGAAGCTTTCTTT. Its protein is CAISSGETTEAFF.

The chain is built from TRBV5-5 and TRBJ2-3; TRBD1 might be the D (5 bases). V was pared by 2 bases and J by 7 bases, with 11 bases between. This CDR3 region has 13 residues. Germline V gene lookup returns CDR1 SGHKS and CDR2 YYEKEE (reference sequence). CDR3 DNA sequence: TGTGCCAGCAGCTTCCAGGGCGCGTATACGCAGTATTTT. Its protein product is CASSFQGAYTQYF. Filled out from reference TRBV5-5 and TRBJ2-3, the complete variable domain reads DAGVTQSPTHLIKTRGQQVTLRCSPISGHKSVSWYQQVLGQGPQFIFQYYEKEERGRGNFPDRFSARQFPNYSSELNVNALLLGDSALYLCASSFQGAYTQYFGPGTRLTVL.

This rearrangement joins TRBV7-2 to TRBJ1-1; 8 nucleotides agree with TRBD1. Germline CDR1 reads SGHTA; CDR2 reads FQGNSA. Trimming at V came to 3 bases and at J to 3 bases, leaving 12 bases not matched to a gene. The CDR3 extends over 17 amino acids. CDR3 sequence reads: CASSFMRTGIFDTEAFF. CDR3 DNA: TGTGCCAGCAGCTTCATGCGGACAGGGATATTCGACACTGAAGCTTTCTTT.

CDR3 protein: CASSYWGTGPTDEQYF. CDR3 DNA sequence: TGTGCCAGCAGTTACTGGGGGACAGGGCCTACGGACGAGCAGTACTTC. The rearrangement joins TRBV6-5 to TRBJ2-7, with 9 bases that match TRBD1. After removal of 1 base from V and 5 bases from J, the junction contained 9 bases not matched to a gene. Germline V gene data show CDR1 as MNHEY and CDR2 as SVGAGI. The CDR3 is made up of 16 amino acids.

The chain joins TRBV5-1 to TRBJ1-1; a weak D match, TRBD1 (5 bases). The CDR3 is made up of 15 amino acids. Germline V lookup: CDR1 SGHRS, CDR2 YFSETQ. The ends were cut back, 4 bases at V and 5 bases at J, with 18 bases in the middle. CDR3 loop: CASSLTGSRGTEAFF. The CDR3 DNA reads TGCGCCAGCAGCCTGACCGGAAGTAGGGGAACTGAAGCTTTCTTT.

This clone was seen once. The chain joins TRBV27 to TRBJ2-7, with D possibly matching TRBD2 (5 bases). Germline V gene sequence: CDR1 MNHEY, CDR2 SMNVEV (reference sequence). V was clipped by 2 bases and J by 3 bases, with 11 bases between them. The CDR3 sequence is 14 residues long. CDR3 sequence reads: CASSLVPGNYEQYF. Here the CDR3 DNA reads TGTGCCAGCAGTTTAGTTCCGGGGAACTACGAGCAGTACTTC.

The rearrangement uses TRBV19 and TRBJ2-1; 11 nucleotides align to TRBD2. Trimming removed 1 base from V and 4 bases from J; junction bases left unmatched: 3. Germline assignment: CDR1 LNHDA and CDR2 SQIVND (reference sequence). This CDR3 is built from 16 residues. The chain's CDR3 is CASSIGGTSGYNEQFF. As DNA, the CDR3 is TGTGCCAGTAGTATAGGAGGGACTAGCGGTTACAATGAGCAGTTCTTC.

V gene TRBV15 combines with J gene TRBJ2-1, with D maybe TRBD2 (6 bases). CDR1 and CDR2 from the germline V gene are LNHNV and YYDKDF (reference sequence). The CDR3 totals 19 residues. V shed 0 bases and J shed 0 bases, with 18 bases lying between them. DNA for the CDR3: TGTGCCACCAGCAGAGATAACGGAATGGTAGCGGCCTCCTACAATGAGCAGTTCTTC. Translation: CATSRDNGMVAASYNEQFF.

The rearrangement links TRBV6-6 to TRBJ2-1; 12 bases line up with TRBD2. V shed 6 bases, J shed 7 bases, and the junction held 7 bases outside the gene matches. This CDR3 contains 15 residues. The germline V gene encodes CDR1 MNHNY and CDR2 SVGAGI (reference sequence). CDR3 loop: CASRPGLAGFNEQFF. As DNA, the CDR3 is TGTGCCAGCAGACCAGGACTAGCGGGGTTTAATGAGCAGTTCTTC.